This record concerns one TCR beta chain sequence. RNA extraction was followed by reverse transcription into cDNA, which acted as the sequencing template. Clones were read by immunoSEQ multiplex PCR, and TCRdb kept only the in-frame ones, dropping some. In the table there are around 140,000 clones, approximately 50% of which are singletons. The entry originates in a study of CD8+ T cells in alopecia areata. Looking at the study overall: Treatment comprised oral tofacitinib, 5 to 10 mg twice daily, in treated patients.

Alopecia areata patients provided lesional scalp punch biopsies and peripheral blood. From PBMCs, CD4+ and CD8+ T cells were sorted. This CDR3 spans 15 amino acids. V was pared by 1 base and J by 6 bases, with 14 bases between. In germline, CDR1 is SGHAT, CDR2 FQDESV (reference sequence). The receptor's source is a human donor with alopecia areata. Material: CD4+ T cells sorted from blood, obtained at week 0. V usage is TRBV11-1 and J usage is TRBJ2-3; D remains ambiguous. The chain's CDR3 is CASSLVAPPGDTQYF. CDR3 nucleotide sequence: TGTGCCAGCAGCTTAGTCGCCCCCCCCGGGGATACGCAGTATTTT.